This T cell receptor beta chain was sequenced during a study of shared clonotypes between healthy human individuals. Study results and limitations: Clonotypes which were not shared had lower generation probabilities than clonotypes that all four donors shared.

Clones were sequenced by immunoSEQ multiplex PCR, and TCRdb holds only the in-frame ones, with some missing. Here the sample spans nearly 1,000,000 clones, about 80% being singletons. V lost 2 bases to trimming and J lost 3 bases, with 14 bases between them. CDR1 SGHRS and CDR2 YFSETQ come from the germline V gene. This CDR3 comprises 16 residues. This clone was detected only a few times. The antigen remains undetermined. Sequencing was carried out using memory CD4+ T cells sorted from blood. The subset: CD45RA-negative fraction. This rearrangement joins TRBV5-1 to TRBJ2-2; weak D call: TRBD2 (6 bases). The clonotype comes from a man aged 18 to 30 in good health. CDR3 sequence reads: CASSFPPAGDTGELFF. Here the CDR3 DNA reads TGCGCCAGCAGCTTTCCGCCAGCGGGCGACACCGGGGAGCTGTTTTTT.